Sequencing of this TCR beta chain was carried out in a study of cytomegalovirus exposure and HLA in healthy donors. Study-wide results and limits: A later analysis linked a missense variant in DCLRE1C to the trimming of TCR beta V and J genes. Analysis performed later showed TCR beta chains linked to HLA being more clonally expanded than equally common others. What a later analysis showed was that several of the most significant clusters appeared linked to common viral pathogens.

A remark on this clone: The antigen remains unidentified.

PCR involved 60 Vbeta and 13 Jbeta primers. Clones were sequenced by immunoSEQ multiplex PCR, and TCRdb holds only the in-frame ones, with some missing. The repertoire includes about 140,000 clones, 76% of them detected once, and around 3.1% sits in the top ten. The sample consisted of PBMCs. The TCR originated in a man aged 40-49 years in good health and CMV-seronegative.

The CDR3 nucleotides read TGTGCCAGCAGCTTTTTCGCGGGAGAGGGGGAGCAGTACTTC. The encoded protein is CASSFFAGEGEQYF. V and J are TRBV7-9 and TRBJ2-7; 7 bases are a match to TRBD2. This CDR3 has 14 amino acids. Germline CDR1 and CDR2: SEHNR and FQNEAQ (reference sequence). V was pared by 3 bases and J by 7 bases, with 9 bases of the junction left unmatched.